This is a list of T cell receptor beta chains from one sample in a study of blood T cell repertoires in COVID-19. Sequencing was performed with immunoSEQ multiplex PCR; in TCRdb, only in-frame clones are kept and a portion is missing. The sample has under 450,000 clones, 89% seen once. Sequences were obtained from peripheral blood. All receptors derive from a middle-aged woman with COVID-19, enrolled during active disease. CDR3s include the opening cysteine and the closing phenylalanine or tryptophan. A D gene is named only where the DNA matches it firmly. Not every row has a clone size; where given, it reads once, few, many or a size class.

TRBV19	TRBD2	TRBJ2-5	.	CASSIRASGGIQETQYF	TGTGCCAGTAGTATTAGGGCTAGCGGGGGGATCCAAGAGACCCAGTACTTC
TRBV7-3	.	TRBJ1-5	.	CASSPGGGQPQHF	TGTGCCAGCAGCCCCGGTGGAGGCCAGCCCCAGCATTTT
TRBV28	TRBD1	TRBJ2-2	few	CASRLTGGNGELFF	TGTGCCAGCAGGCTGACAGGGGGTAACGGGGAGCTGTTTTTT
TRBV19	.	TRBJ2-7	.	CASSILAGRAYEQYF	TGTGCCAGTAGTATATTGGCGGGACGCGCCTACGAGCAGTACTTC
TRBV12-3/TRBV12-4	.	TRBJ2-7	.	CASSRGGVYEQYF	TGTGCCAGCAGCCGGGGCGGGGTTTACGAGCAGTACTTC
TRBV9	.	TRBJ1-1	once	CASSLTLTGTTNTEAFF	TGTGCCAGCAGCCTAACCTTAACCGGGACAACTAACACTGAAGCTTTCTTT
TRBV6-2/TRBV6-3	.	TRBJ1-5	.	CASSRRRSNQPQHF	TGTGCCAGCAGTAGGAGACGGAGCAATCAGCCCCAGCATTTT
TRBV28	TRBD1	TRBJ1-5	.	CASSSSGGSQPQHF	TGTGCCAGCAGTTCATCAGGGGGCTCTCAGCCCCAGCATTTT
TRBV7-2	TRBD2	TRBJ2-2	.	CASSPTSGTFGELFF	TGTGCCAGCAGCCCGACTAGCGGGACTTTCGGGGAGCTGTTTTTT
TRBV28	.	TRBJ1-4	.	CASSTGHLFATNEKLFF	TGTGCCAGCTCAACGGGACACCTATTTGCAACTAATGAAAAACTGTTTTTT
TRBV5-5	.	TRBJ1-6	once	CASSLVGDSPLHF	TGTGCCAGCAGCTTGGTCGGGGATTCACCCCTCCACTTT
TRBV19	TRBD1	TRBJ1-2	.	CASSIAQGVNYGYTF	TGTGCCAGTAGTATTGCACAGGGGGTTAACTATGGCTACACCTTC
TRBV27	.	TRBJ1-4	.	CASRPVFAGINEKLFF	TGTGCCAGCAGACCGGTGTTCGCCGGGATTAATGAAAAACTGTTTTTT
TRBV19	.	TRBJ2-1	.	CASRRDTSGRDTYNEQFF	TGTGCCAGTAGGAGGGACACATCGGGACGGGATACCTACAATGAGCAGTTCTTC
TRBV6-2/TRBV6-3	.	TRBJ2-3	once	CASSGLPSADTQYF	TGTGCCAGCAGTGGACTACCCTCGGCAGATACGCAGTATTTT
TRBV6-2/TRBV6-3	TRBD1	TRBJ1-1	few	CASSYAGTGGWGRTEAFF	TGTGCCAGCAGTTACGCCGGGACAGGGGGATGGGGAAGGACTGAAGCTTTCTTT
TRBV29-1	.	TRBJ1-4	.	CSTRLPDATGPTTNEKLFF	TGCAGCACCCGCCTTCCCGACGCGACAGGACCTACAACTAATGAAAAACTGTTTTTT
TRBV2	TRBD1	TRBJ1-2	.	CARTGGLGYTF	TGTGCCAGGACAGGGGGCCTAGGCTACACCTTC
TRBV2	.	TRBJ2-7	.	CASIGGPEQYF	TGTGCCAGCATCGGCGGTCCCGAGCAGTACTTC
TRBV19	.	TRBJ1-3	.	CATGQRGAIYF	TGTGCCACTGGACAGCGCGGCGCCATATATTTT
TRBV28	TRBD1	TRBJ1-4	.	CASSRDRGVFEKLFF	TGTGCCAGCAGCCGCGACAGGGGTGTCTTTGAAAAACTGTTTTTT
TRBV4-3	TRBD1	TRBJ2-7	.	CASSRLTGALTYEQYF	TGCGCCAGCAGCCGCTTGACAGGGGCACTCACCTACGAGCAGTACTTC
TRBV18	TRBD2	TRBJ2-1	once	CASSAQTSALNEQFF	TGTGCCAGCTCAGCGCAGACTAGCGCATTAAATGAGCAGTTCTTC
TRBV28	.	TRBJ1-1	.	CASSFEGYTEAFF	TGTGCCAGCAGTTTCGAGGGATACACTGAAGCTTTCTTT
TRBV7-9	TRBD1	TRBJ1-5	.	CASSLETGGNQPQHF	TGTGCCAGCAGCTTAGAGACAGGGGGCAATCAGCCCCAGCATTTT
TRBV19	TRBD1	TRBJ2-7	.	CASSINVWRRTGASYEQYF	TGTGCCAGTAGTATTAATGTATGGCGAAGGACAGGCGCTTCCTACGAGCAGTACTTC
TRBV2	TRBD2	TRBJ2-5	.	CASSEVGLAGETQYF	TGTGCCAGCAGTGAAGTGGGACTAGCGGGAGAGACCCAGTACTTC
TRBV4-3	TRBD1	TRBJ1-4	.	CASSQERGTGVAEKLFF	TGCGCCAGCAGCCAAGAACGGGGGACAGGGGTGGCTGAAAAACTGTTTTTT
TRBV27	TRBD1	TRBJ1-1	once	CASSAHRGNTEAFF	TGTGCCAGCAGTGCCCACAGGGGGAACACTGAAGCTTTCTTT
TRBV27	.	TRBJ2-7	.	CASSLVAEGGAGEQYF	TGTGCCAGCAGTTTAGTCGCCGAGGGAGGAGCGGGCGAGCAGTACTTC
TRBV10-3	.	TRBJ1-2	.	CAISVIGGLLVF	TGTGCCATCAGTGTAATAGGAGGACTCCTCGTCTTC
TRBV5-4	TRBD2	TRBJ2-7	.	CASSHPSGTSYEQYF	TGTGCCAGCAGCCACCCGAGCGGGACCTCCTACGAGCAGTACTTC
TRBV14	.	TRBJ1-6	.	CASSQGGHPYNSPLHF	TGTGCCAGCAGCCAAGGGGGGCACCCCTATAATTCACCCCTCCACTTT
TRBV6-5	.	TRBJ1-2	.	CASSETRGFDYGYTF	TGTGCCAGCAGCGAGACCAGGGGCTTCGACTATGGCTACACCTTC
TRBV28	TRBD1	TRBJ1-2	.	CATGEFDYGYTF	TGCGCCACAGGGGAATTCGACTATGGCTACACCTTC
TRBV13	.	TRBJ2-5	.	CASRLAQETQYF	TGTGCCAGCAGACTTGCACAAGAGACCCAGTACTTC
TRBV14	.	TRBJ2-5	.	CASSRGTGLGPQQETQYF	TGTGCCAGCAGCCGAGGAACAGGGTTGGGTCCTCAACAAGAGACCCAGTACTTC
TRBV2	TRBD1	TRBJ2-2	.	CASRAGQGATGELFF	TGTGCCAGCAGGGCTGGACAGGGGGCCACCGGGGAGCTGTTTTTT
TRBV28	.	TRBJ1-1	.	CASSSEWAMNTEAFF	TGTGCCAGCAGTTCCGAGTGGGCCATGAACACTGAAGCTTTCTTT
TRBV29-1	.	TRBJ1-1	.	CSVVREGNTEAFF	TGCAGCGTTGTCAGGGAGGGGAACACTGAAGCTTTCTTT